This T cell receptor beta chain was retrieved from a study of follicular helper T cells after annual influenza vaccination. General study points: Plasmablast frequency change correlated with clonality change in ICOS+CD38+ cTfh.

The time point denotes: 2014-2015 season, pre-vaccination. Sorted blood CD4 subsets were sequenced before and after adults received seasonal inactivated influenza vaccine. CDR3 size: 15 residues. From germline, CDR1 is SGHRS and CDR2 YFSETQ. The V end was cut by 4 bases, the J end by 10 bases, with 18 bases between. As concerns this clone: What it binds is unknown.

Repertoires were generated with immunoSEQ multiplex PCR, while TCRdb's copy carries only in-frame clones and drops some. The table lists about 11,000 clones, more than 75% of them singletons. The sequencing here drew on CXCR5- memory CD4+ T cells sorted from blood, taken on the day of influenza vaccination. This chain uses TRBV5-1 with TRBJ1-6; no firm D call. The origin of this receptor is an adult who received the influenza vaccine. CDR3 bases: TGCGCCAGCAGCGGACGGGAAACGGGGTGGTCACCCCTCCACTTT. Its protein is CASSGRETGWSPLHF.